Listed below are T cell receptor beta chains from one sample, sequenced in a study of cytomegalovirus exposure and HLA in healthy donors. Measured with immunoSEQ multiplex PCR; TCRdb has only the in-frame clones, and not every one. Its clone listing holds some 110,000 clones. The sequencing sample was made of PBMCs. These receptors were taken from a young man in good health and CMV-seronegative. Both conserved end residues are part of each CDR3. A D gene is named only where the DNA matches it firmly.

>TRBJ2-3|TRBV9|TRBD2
TGTGCCAGCAGCGTAGAACTAGCGGTGACAGATACGCAGTATTTT
CASSVELAVTDTQYF
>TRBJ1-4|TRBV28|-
TGTGCCAGCAGTTTTCTCAGTAATGAAAAACTGTTTTTT
CASSFLSNEKLFF
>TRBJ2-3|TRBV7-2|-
TGTGCCAGCAGCCCCTTTTTGACAGATACGCAGTATTTT
CASSPFLTDTQYF
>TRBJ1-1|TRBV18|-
TGTGCCAGCTCACCGTACCTGGAGGGGACTGAAGCTTTCTTT
CASSPYLEGTEAFF
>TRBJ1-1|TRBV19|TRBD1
TGTGCCAGTAGCCGCCCAGGGGGAGAAGACACTGAAGCTTTCTTT
CASSRPGGEDTEAFF
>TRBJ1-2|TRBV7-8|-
TGTGCCAGCAGCTTAGCAAGGGTGGACAGTGGGGTCCAAGAAGCTAACTATGGCTACACCTTC
CASSLARVDSGVQEANYGYTF
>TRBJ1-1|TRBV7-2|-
TGTGCCAGCAGCTTCGCGGGAGAAGCTTTCTTT
CASSFAGEAFF
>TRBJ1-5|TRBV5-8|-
TGTGCCAGCAGGCTTGATCCAGGGGAGGGACTAGAAACCAATCAGCCCCAGCATTTT
CASRLDPGEGLETNQPQHF
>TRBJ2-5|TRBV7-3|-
TGTGCCAGCAGCTTATCCAGGGGAGAGACCCAGTACTTC
CASSLSRGETQYF
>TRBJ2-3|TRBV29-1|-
TGCAGCGCCCTGCGGGCGGGGTCCTCAGATACGCAGTATTTT
CSALRAGSSDTQYF
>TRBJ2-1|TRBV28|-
TGTGCCAGCAGTTCGGGGGACTCCTACAATGAGCAGTTCTTC
CASSSGDSYNEQFF
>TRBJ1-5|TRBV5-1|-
TGCGCCAGCAGCTTGGGAGGCCAGCAGCCCCAGCATTTT
CASSLGGQQPQHF
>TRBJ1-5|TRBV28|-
TGTGCCAGCAGTTTACCCCCGGACAGCTTGGGTCAGCCCCAGCATTTT
CASSLPPDSLGQPQHF
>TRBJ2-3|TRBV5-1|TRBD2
TGCGCCAGCGCGGGAGCGATCACCTCCACAGATACGCAGTATTTT
CASAGAITSTDTQYF
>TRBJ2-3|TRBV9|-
TGTGCCAGCAGTCAGGTCCCTAGCACAGATACGCAGTATTTT
CASSQVPSTDTQYF
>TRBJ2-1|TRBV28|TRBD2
TGTGCCAGCAGATCTCTAGCGGGAGGGCCATATGAGCAGTTCTTC
CASRSLAGGPYEQFF
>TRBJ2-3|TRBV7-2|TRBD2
TGTGCCAGCAGCTTAGCAGCGGGAGCCACAGATACGCAGTATTTT
CASSLAAGATDTQYF
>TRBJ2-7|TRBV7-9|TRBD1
TGTGCCAGCAGCCAACGGGACAGGGCAGACGAGCAGTACTTC
CASSQRDRADEQYF
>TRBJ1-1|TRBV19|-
TGTGCCAGTAGTATAGGTCAGGACGGGATGAACACTGAAGCTTTCTTT
CASSIGQDGMNTEAFF
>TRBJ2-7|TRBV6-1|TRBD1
TGTGCCAGCAGTGTCCAACAGGGGCCAAACTACGAGCAGTACTTC
CASSVQQGPNYEQYF
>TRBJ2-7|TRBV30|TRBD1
TGTGCCTGGAGTAGGGGACAGGATTACGAGCAGTACTTC
CAWSRGQDYEQYF
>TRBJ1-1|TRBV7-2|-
TGTGCCAGCAGCTGGTCGGCAGGCACTGAAGCTTTCTTT
CASSWSAGTEAFF
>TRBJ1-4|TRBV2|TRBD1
TGTGCCAGCAGTGTCACCGGGACAGGGAAAGAAAAACTGTTTTTT
CASSVTGTGKEKLFF
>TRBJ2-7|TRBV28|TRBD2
TGTGCCAGCATCCCGGCTAGCGGGAGCCGCGAGCAGTACTTC
CASIPASGSREQYF
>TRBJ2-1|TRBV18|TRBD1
TGTGCCAGCTCACCACGGACCGGGACAGAGCTTTACAATGAGCAGTTCTTC
CASSPRTGTELYNEQFF
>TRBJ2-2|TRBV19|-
TGTGCCAGTAGTATAAGGGGCAGGGTAACCGGGGAGCTGTTTTTT
CASSIRGRVTGELFF
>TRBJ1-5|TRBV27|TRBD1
TGTGCCAGCAGTTCCGGGACAGGGTCTGGTCAGCCCCAGCATTTT
CASSSGTGSGQPQHF
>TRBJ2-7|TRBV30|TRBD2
TGTGCCTGGAACTGGCCAGCGGGAAACGGAGAGCAGTACTTC
CAWNWPAGNGEQYF
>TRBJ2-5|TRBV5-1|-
TGCGCCAGCAGCCCGAATTTAGGGGGAGAGACCCAGTACTTC
CASSPNLGGETQYF
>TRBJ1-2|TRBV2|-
TGTGCCAGCAGTGAAGCGCTTCATGGCGGAGGGGGCTACACCTTC
CASSEALHGGGGYTF
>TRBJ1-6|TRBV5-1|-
TGCGCCAGCAGCTTGGTCGGGGTGCGCTATAATTCACCCCTCCACTTT
CASSLVGVRYNSPLHF
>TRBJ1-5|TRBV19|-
TGTGCCAGTAGTCCACAGAATCAGCCCCAGCATTTT
CASSPQNQPQHF
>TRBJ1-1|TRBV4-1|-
TGCGCCAGCCAACCCCAACAGGACCGGAACACTGAAGCTTTCTTT
CASQPQQDRNTEAFF
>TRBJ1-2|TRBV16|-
TGTGCCAGCAGCCAAGGCCGCAGTAACTATGGCTACACCTTC
CASSQGRSNYGYTF
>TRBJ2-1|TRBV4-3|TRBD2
TGCGCCAGCAGCCAAACAAGAACTAGCGGATCCTACAATGAGCAGTTCTTC
CASSQTRTSGSYNEQFF
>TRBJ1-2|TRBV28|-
TGTGCCAGCATAGGGGCCTATGGCTACACCTTC
CASIGAYGYTF
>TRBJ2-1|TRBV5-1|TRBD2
TGCGCCAGCAGCTTGGGGCGGGAGGGCTACAATGAGCAGTTCTTC
CASSLGREGYNEQFF
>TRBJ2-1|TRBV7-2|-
TGTGCCAGCAGCTTAGTATCAGGCAACTACAATGAGCAGTTCTTC
CASSLVSGNYNEQFF
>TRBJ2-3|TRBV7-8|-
TGTGCCAGCAGCTTAAGCGACTCCGGCACAGATACGCAGTATTTT
CASSLSDSGTDTQYF
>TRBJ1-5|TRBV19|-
TGTGCCAGTAGTATCCAACAGTTCCAGCCCCAGCATTTT
CASSIQQFQPQHF
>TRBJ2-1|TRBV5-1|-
TGCGCCAGCAGCTTGGGGGACTTCCTCAATGAGCAGTTCTTC
CASSLGDFLNEQFF
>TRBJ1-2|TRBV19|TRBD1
TGTGCCAGTAGTAGGCCAGGGGGCGGCGAGAGCTATGGCTACACCTTC
CASSRPGGGESYGYTF
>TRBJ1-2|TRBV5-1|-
TGCGCCAGCAGCTTGGGACAGACCTATGGCTACACCTTC
CASSLGQTYGYTF
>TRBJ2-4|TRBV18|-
TGTGCCAGCCGAACGCCAGGGAGTAGCGGAAACATTCAGTACTTC
CASRTPGSSGNIQYF
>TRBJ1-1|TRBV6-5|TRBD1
TGTGCCAGCAGCGGGACAGGACCCGAAGCTTTCTTT
CASSGTGPEAFF
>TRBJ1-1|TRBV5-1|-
TGCGCCAGCAGCTTGGCCGGAACAGCCATGAACACTGAAGCTTTCTTT
CASSLAGTAMNTEAFF
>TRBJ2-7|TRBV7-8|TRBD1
TGTGCCAGCAGTACCTACCGGGACAGGGGCAGAGAGCAGTACTTC
CASSTYRDRGREQYF
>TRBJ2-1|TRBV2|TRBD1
TGTGCCAGCAGGCAGTTCCGGGACAGGGGGCGCATTGAGCAGTTCTTC
CASRQFRDRGRIEQFF
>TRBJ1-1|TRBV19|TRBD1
TGTGCCAGTAGCCCTTCTTCGGACAGGGGGCGCGGGAACACTGAAGCTTTCTTT
CASSPSSDRGRGNTEAFF
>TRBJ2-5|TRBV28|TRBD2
TGTGCCAGCAGCAAAAGCAGGGCGGGGGGGATCGAGACCCAGTACTTC
CASSKSRAGGIETQYF
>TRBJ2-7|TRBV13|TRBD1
TGTGCCAGCAGCTCCTCTGGACAGGGTTTTTACGAGCAGTACTTC
CASSSSGQGFYEQYF
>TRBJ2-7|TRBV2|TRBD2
TGTGCCAGCAGTGAAGCCAAAGCGGGAGGGGGCTACGAGCAGTACTTC
CASSEAKAGGGYEQYF
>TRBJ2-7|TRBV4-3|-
TGCGCCAGCAGCCAAGATGCGGATTCCTCCTACGAGCAGTACTTC
CASSQDADSSYEQYF